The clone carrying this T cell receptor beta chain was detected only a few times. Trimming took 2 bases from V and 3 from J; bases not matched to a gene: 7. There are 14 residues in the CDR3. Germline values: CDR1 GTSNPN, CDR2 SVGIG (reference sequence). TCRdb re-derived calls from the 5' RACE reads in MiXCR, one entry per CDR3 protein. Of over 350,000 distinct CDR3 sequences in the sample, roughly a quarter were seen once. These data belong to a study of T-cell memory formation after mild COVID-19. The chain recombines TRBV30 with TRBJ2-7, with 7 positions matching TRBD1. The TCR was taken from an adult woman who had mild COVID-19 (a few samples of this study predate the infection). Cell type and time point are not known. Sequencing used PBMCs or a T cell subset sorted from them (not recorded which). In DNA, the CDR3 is TGTGCCTGGAGTCTCCCGCCAGGGGGCTACGAGCAGTACTTC. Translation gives CAWSLPPGGYEQYF.